Listed below are T cell receptor beta chains from one sample, sequenced in a study of cytomegalovirus exposure and HLA in healthy donors. TCRdb's table, derived via immunoSEQ multiplex PCR, lists solely in-frame clones and lacks some. Here the sample spans 130,000 to 150,000 clones, about 82% being singletons. Sequencing input: PBMCs. These receptors all stem from a woman in her thirties or forties in good health and CMV-seropositive. CDR3s include the opening cysteine and the closing phenylalanine or tryptophan.

v_gene: TRBV4-3; j_gene: TRBJ2-3; CDR3aa: CASSPSGVSTDTQYF
v_gene: TRBV7-9; j_gene: TRBJ2-7; CDR3aa: CASSPGTSTYEQYF
v_gene: TRBV11-2; j_gene: TRBJ1-5; CDR3aa: CASSLGTGNQPQHF
v_gene: TRBV11-2; j_gene: TRBJ1-6; CDR3aa: CASTVSNLNSPLHF
v_gene: TRBV30; j_gene: TRBJ2-1; CDR3aa: CASRGWDEQFF
v_gene: TRBV7-9; j_gene: TRBJ1-5; CDR3aa: CASSPLRNEGQPQHF
v_gene: TRBV7-2; j_gene: TRBJ2-2; CDR3aa: CASSLARTPSRELFF
v_gene: TRBV10-2; j_gene: TRBJ2-5; CDR3aa: CASSDTTETQYF
v_gene: TRBV5-6; j_gene: TRBJ2-5; CDR3aa: CASSWTGRETQYF
v_gene: TRBV11-2; j_gene: TRBJ2-5; CDR3aa: CASSRTSGPQETQYF
v_gene: TRBV28; j_gene: TRBJ1-1; CDR3aa: CASCLTALDTEAFF
v_gene: TRBV27; j_gene: TRBJ2-1; CDR3aa: CASIAGTRRISYNEQFF
v_gene: TRBV6-6; j_gene: TRBJ1-2; CDR3aa: CASSYRPGGKAGYTF
v_gene: TRBV25-1; j_gene: TRBJ1-2; CDR3aa: CASNKDRDGYTF
v_gene: TRBV18; j_gene: TRBJ2-1; CDR3aa: CASSPSGTSYNEQFF
v_gene: TRBV7-9; j_gene: TRBJ2-5; CDR3aa: CASSSSGQGETQYF
v_gene: TRBV19; j_gene: TRBJ1-1; CDR3aa: CASSMSGVNTEAFF
v_gene: TRBV6-1; j_gene: TRBJ2-1; CDR3aa: CASSLGQGEHNEQFF
v_gene: TRBV21-1; j_gene: TRBJ2-7; CDR3aa: CASSKTYFWTGPYEQYF
v_gene: TRBV28; j_gene: TRBJ2-1; CDR3aa: CATQGGLAYNEQFF
v_gene: TRBV7-2; j_gene: TRBJ2-7; CDR3aa: CASSSLGQGVDEQYF
v_gene: TRBV7-2; j_gene: TRBJ2-1; CDR3aa: CASSLTPYNEQFF
v_gene: TRBV27; j_gene: TRBJ1-6; CDR3aa: CASSLSGGGASPLHF
v_gene: TRBV13; j_gene: TRBJ2-4; CDR3aa: CASSSWTGDGIQYF
v_gene: TRBV5-8; j_gene: TRBJ1-1; CDR3aa: CATSGGFTEAFF
v_gene: TRBV27; j_gene: TRBJ2-7; CDR3aa: CASSLRSLADSYEQYF
v_gene: TRBV4-1; j_gene: TRBJ2-1; CDR3aa: CASSQPGQVGDEQFF
v_gene: TRBV7-2; j_gene: TRBJ2-1; CDR3aa: CASSLGGGRDRGKLGEQFF
v_gene: TRBV27; j_gene: TRBJ2-3; CDR3aa: CASTPTGTGSDTQYF
v_gene: TRBV7-9; j_gene: TRBJ2-2; CDR3aa: CASSSPRGQGATGELFF
v_gene: TRBV5-1; j_gene: TRBJ1-5; CDR3aa: CASSPAGYDQPQHF
v_gene: TRBV5-1; j_gene: TRBJ1-2; CDR3aa: CASSSTGGGYGYTF
v_gene: TRBV27; j_gene: TRBJ1-1; CDR3aa: CASSLLANTEAFF
v_gene: TRBV10-1; j_gene: TRBJ2-1; CDR3aa: CASSESGGRQGQSSYNEQFF
v_gene: TRBV10-3; j_gene: TRBJ2-7; CDR3aa: CAISEGTGASYEQYF
v_gene: TRBV7-9; j_gene: TRBJ2-1; CDR3aa: CASSPGTGVSSSYNEQFF
v_gene: TRBV28; j_gene: TRBJ2-2; CDR3aa: CASSRTGPGELFF
v_gene: TRBV7-3; j_gene: TRBJ2-1; CDR3aa: CASSRSGTSGNYNEQFF
v_gene: TRBV6-1; j_gene: TRBJ1-1; CDR3aa: CASSATSTGTEAFF
v_gene: TRBV28; j_gene: TRBJ2-3; CDR3aa: CASSLAGEGTDTQYF
v_gene: TRBV4-2; j_gene: TRBJ1-6; CDR3aa: CASSQEGGDSPLHF
v_gene: TRBV4-3; j_gene: TRBJ2-7; CDR3aa: CASSHATSGYEQYF
v_gene: TRBV6-4; j_gene: TRBJ1-1; CDR3aa: CASRGPSGRARDTEAFF
v_gene: TRBV19; j_gene: .; CDR3aa: CATKGGRGKMGPYEQYF
v_gene: TRBV14; j_gene: TRBJ2-3; CDR3aa: CASSQAVAVADTQYF
v_gene: TRBV7-9; j_gene: TRBJ2-2; CDR3aa: CSSSLDRFELFF
v_gene: TRBV5-6; j_gene: TRBJ1-1; CDR3aa: CASSLVFVAEAFF
v_gene: TRBV7-2; j_gene: TRBJ1-4; CDR3aa: CASSPRESEKLFF
v_gene: TRBV18; j_gene: TRBJ1-1; CDR3aa: CASSPPVRATEAFF
v_gene: TRBV5-5; j_gene: TRBJ2-7; CDR3aa: CASSMEHHPTYEQYF
v_gene: TRBV4-1; j_gene: TRBJ1-1; CDR3aa: CASSQDLGRRDTEAFF
v_gene: TRBV7-2; j_gene: TRBJ2-1; CDR3aa: CASSLGGSYNEQFF
v_gene: TRBV6-5; j_gene: TRBJ2-2; CDR3aa: CASSYSEGGGELFF
v_gene: TRBV28; j_gene: TRBJ2-7; CDR3aa: CASRPGTALSYEQYF
v_gene: TRBV9; j_gene: TRBJ2-1; CDR3aa: CASSVEVAGAGNEQFF
v_gene: TRBV7-9; j_gene: TRBJ2-4; CDR3aa: CASSHPGLAGPQNIQYF